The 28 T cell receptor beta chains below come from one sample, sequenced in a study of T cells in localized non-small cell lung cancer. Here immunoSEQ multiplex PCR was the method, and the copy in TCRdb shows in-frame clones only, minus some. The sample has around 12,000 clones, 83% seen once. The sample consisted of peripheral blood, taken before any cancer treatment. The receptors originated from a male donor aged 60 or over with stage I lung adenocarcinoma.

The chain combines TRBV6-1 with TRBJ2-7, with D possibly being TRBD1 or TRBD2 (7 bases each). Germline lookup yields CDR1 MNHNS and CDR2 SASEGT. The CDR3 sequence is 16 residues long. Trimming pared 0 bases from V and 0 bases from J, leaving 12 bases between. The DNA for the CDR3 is TGTGCCAGCAGTGAAGCGGGAGGGGACAGCTCCTACGAGCAGTACTTC. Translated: CASSEAGGDSSYEQYF.

This CDR3 reads CASGRTEEKLFF. Written as DNA, the CDR3 is TGTGCCAGCGGAAGGACAGAGGAAAAACTGTTTTTT. The V call is TRBV4-2, the J call TRBJ1-4; TRBD1 is a possible D gene (6 bases). Trimming cost V 8 bases and J 8 bases, with 12 bases left between them. CDR3 length: 12 amino acids. CDR1 and CDR2 (germline): LGHNA, YNFKEQ.

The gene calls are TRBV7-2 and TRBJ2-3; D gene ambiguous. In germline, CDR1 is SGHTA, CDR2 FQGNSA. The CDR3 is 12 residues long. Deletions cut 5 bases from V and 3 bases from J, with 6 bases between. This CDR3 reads CASSRLTDTQYF. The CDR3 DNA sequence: TGTGCCAGCAGCCGATTAACAGATACGCAGTATTTT.

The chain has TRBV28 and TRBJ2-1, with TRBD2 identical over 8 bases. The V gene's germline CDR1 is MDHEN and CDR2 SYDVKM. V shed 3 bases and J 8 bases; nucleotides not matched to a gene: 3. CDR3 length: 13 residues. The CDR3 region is CASSFGREDEQFF. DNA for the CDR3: TGTGCCAGCAGTTTCGGGAGGGAGGATGAGCAGTTCTTC.

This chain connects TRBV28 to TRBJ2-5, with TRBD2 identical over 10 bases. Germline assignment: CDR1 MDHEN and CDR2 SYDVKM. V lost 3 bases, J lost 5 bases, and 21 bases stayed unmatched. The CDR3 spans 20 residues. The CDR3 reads CASSFRLPTILAGLGETQYF. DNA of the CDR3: TGTGCCAGCAGTTTTCGACTGCCCACCATACTAGCGGGACTTGGGGAGACCCAGTACTTC.

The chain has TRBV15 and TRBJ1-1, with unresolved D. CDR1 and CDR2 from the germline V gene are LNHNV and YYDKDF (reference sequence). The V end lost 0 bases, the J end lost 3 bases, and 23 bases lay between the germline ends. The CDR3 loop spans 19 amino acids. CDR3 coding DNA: TGTGCCACCAGCAGAGATCTGGGCGGAGGACCCAGGCGGGACACTGAAGCTTTCTTT. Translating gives CATSRDLGGGPRRDTEAFF.

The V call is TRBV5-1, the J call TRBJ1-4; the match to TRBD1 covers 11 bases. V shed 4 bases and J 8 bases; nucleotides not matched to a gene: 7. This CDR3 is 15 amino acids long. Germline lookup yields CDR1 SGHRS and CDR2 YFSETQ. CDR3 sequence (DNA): TGCGCCAGCAGCGGTGCCGGGACAGGGGGAGAAAAACTGTTTTTT. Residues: CASSGAGTGGEKLFF.

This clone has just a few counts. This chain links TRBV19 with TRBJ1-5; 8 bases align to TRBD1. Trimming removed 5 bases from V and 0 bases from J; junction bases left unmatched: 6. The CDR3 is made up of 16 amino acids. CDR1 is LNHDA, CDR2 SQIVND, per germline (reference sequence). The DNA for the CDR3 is TGTGCCAGTAGTCCAGACAGGGGTGGTAGCAATCAGCCCCAGCATTTT. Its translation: CASSPDRGGSNQPQHF.

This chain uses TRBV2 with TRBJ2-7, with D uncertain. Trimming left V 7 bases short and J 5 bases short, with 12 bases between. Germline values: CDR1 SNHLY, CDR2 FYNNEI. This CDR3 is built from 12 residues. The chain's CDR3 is CASTTGSNEQYF. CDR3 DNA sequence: TGTGCCAGCACTACCGGTTCCAACGAGCAGTACTTC.

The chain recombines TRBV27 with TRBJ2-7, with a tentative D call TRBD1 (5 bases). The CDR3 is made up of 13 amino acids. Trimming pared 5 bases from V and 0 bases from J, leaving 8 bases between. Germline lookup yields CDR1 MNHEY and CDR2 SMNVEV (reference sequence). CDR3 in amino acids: CASSPRASYEQYF. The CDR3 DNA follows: TGTGCCAGCAGTCCCAGGGCCTCCTACGAGCAGTACTTC.

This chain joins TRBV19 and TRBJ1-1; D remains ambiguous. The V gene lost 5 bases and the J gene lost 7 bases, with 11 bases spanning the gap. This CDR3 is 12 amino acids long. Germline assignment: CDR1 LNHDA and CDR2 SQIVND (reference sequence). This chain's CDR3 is CASSFPGHEAFF. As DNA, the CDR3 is TGTGCCAGTAGTTTTCCGGGCCATGAAGCTTTCTTT. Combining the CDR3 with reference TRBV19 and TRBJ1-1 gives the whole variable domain DGGITQSPKYLFRKEGQNVTLSCEQNLNHDAMYWYRQDPGQGLRLIYYSQIVNDFQKGDIAEGYSVSREKKESFPLTVTSAQKNPTAFYLCASSFPGHEAFFGQGTRLTVV.

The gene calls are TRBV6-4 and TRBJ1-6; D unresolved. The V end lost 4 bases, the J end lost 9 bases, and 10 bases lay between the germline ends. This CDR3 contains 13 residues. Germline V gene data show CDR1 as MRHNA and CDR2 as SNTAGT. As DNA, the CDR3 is TGTGCCAGCAGTGGAAAGGAAGGTTCACCCCTCCACTTT. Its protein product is CASSGKEGSPLHF.

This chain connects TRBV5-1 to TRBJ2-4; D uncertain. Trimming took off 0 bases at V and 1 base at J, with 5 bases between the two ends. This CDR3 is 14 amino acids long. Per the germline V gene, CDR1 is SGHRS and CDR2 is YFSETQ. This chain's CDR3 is CASSLDSAKNIQYF. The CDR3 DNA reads TGCGCCAGCAGCTTGGATTCCGCCAAAAACATTCAGTACTTC.

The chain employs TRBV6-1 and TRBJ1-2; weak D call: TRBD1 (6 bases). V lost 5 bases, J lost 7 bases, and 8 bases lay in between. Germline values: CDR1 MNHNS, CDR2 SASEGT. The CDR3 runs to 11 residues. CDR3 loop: CASSRTVGYTF. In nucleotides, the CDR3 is TGTGCCAGCAGTAGGACAGTTGGCTACACCTTC.

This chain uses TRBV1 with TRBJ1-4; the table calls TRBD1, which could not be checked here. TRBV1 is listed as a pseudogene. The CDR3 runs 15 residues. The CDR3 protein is CTSVQKQGAREKLFF. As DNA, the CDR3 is TGCACCAGCGTTCAGAAACAGGGGGCACGGGAAAAACTGTTTTTT.

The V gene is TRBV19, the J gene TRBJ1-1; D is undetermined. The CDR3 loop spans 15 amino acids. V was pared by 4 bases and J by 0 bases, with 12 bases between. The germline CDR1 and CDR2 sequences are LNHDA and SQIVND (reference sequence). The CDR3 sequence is CASSTSRLMNTEAFF. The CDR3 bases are TGTGCCAGTAGTACCTCGAGGCTCATGAACACTGAAGCTTTCTTT.

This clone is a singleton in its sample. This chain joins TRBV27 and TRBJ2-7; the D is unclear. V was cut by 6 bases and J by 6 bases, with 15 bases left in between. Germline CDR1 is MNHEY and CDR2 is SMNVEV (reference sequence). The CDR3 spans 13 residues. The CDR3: CASSTIGRVEQYF. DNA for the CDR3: TGTGCCAGCAGCACCATCGGGCGTGTCGAGCAGTACTTC.

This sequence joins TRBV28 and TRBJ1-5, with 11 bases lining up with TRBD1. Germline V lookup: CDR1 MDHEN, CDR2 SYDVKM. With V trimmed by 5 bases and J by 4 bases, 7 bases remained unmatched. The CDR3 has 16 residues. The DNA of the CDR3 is TGTGCCAGCAGTCCACTGGACAGGGGGCCTAATCAGCCCCAGCATTTT. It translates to CASSPLDRGPNQPQHF.

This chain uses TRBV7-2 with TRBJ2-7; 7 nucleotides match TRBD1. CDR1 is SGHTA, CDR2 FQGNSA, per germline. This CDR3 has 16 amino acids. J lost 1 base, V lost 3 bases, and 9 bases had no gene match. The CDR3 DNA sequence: TGTGCCAGCAGCTTCTCGGGACAGAGCTTTTCCTACGAGCAGTACTTC. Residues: CASSFSGQSFSYEQYF.

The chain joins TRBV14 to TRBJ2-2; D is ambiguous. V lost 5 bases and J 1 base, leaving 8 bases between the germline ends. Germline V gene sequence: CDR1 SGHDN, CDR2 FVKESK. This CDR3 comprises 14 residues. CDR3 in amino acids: CASSFRVNTGELFF. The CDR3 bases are TGTGCCAGCAGCTTTAGGGTGAACACCGGGGAGCTGTTTTTT.

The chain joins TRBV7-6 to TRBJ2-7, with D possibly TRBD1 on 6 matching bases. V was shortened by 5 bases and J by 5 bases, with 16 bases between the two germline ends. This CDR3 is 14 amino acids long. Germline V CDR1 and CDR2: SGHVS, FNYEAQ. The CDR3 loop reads CASSPQGPINEQYF. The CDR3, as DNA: TGTGCCAGCAGCCCACAGGGTCCTATAAACGAGCAGTACTTC.

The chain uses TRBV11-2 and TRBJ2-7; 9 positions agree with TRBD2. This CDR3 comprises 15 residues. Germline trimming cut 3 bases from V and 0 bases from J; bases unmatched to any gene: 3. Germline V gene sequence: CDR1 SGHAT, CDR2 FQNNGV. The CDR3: CASSLRTSASYEQYF. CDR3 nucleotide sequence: TGTGCCAGCAGCTTGAGGACTAGCGCCTCCTACGAGCAGTACTTC.

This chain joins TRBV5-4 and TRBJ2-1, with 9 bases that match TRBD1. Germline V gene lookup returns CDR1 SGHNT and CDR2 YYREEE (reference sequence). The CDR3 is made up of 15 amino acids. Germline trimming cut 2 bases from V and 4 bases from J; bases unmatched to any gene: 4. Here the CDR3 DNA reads TGTGCCAGCAGCTTCGGACAGGGGACATACAATGAGCAGTTCTTC. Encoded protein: CASSFGQGTYNEQFF.

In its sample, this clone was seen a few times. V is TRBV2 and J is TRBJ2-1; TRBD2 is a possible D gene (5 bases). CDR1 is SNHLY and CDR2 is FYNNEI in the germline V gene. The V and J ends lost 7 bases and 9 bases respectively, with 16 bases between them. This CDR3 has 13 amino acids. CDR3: CASKPSPDGEQFF. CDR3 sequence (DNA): TGTGCCAGCAAGCCTAGCCCAGACGGTGAGCAGTTCTTC.

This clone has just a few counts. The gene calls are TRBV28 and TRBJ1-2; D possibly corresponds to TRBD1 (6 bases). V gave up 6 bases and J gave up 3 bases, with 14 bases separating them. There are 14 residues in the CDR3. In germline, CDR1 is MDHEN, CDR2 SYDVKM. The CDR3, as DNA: TGTGCCAGCAGACCCGGGGGGGGCGACTATGGCTACACCTTC. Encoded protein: CASRPGGGDYGYTF.

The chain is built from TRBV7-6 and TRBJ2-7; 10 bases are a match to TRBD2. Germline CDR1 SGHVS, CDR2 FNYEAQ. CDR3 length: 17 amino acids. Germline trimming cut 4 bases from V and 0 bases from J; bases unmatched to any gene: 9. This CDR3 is CASSSRPGLANSYEQYF. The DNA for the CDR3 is TGTGCCAGCAGCTCCCGACCGGGACTAGCGAACTCCTACGAGCAGTACTTC.

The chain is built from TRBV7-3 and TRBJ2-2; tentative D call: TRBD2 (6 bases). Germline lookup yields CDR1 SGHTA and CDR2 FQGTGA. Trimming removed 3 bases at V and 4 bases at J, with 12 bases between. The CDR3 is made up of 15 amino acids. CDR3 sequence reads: CASSFRQGGTGELFF. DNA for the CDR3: TGTGCCAGCAGCTTTCGCCAGGGAGGCACCGGGGAGCTGTTTTTT.

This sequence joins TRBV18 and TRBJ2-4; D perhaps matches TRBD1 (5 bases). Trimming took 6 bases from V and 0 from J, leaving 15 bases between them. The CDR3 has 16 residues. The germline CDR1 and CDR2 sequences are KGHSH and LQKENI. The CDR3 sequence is CASSPRGPLAKNIQYF. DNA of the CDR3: TGTGCCAGCTCTCCTAGGGGTCCGCTAGCCAAAAACATTCAGTACTTC.